These T cell receptor beta chains were read from a single sample in a study of T cells after posttransplantation cyclophosphamide. Only in-frame clones appear in the TCRdb table, and some are missing; sequencing was by immunoSEQ multiplex PCR. The table has 50,000 to 60,000 clones, 94% seen once. Sequenced input: PBMCs. Source of these receptors: a woman in her 30s in good health and a related stem cell transplant donor. The CDR3 runs from the conserved cysteine through the conserved F or W.

>TRBJ1-4|TRBV30
CAWSGRRGLGLFF
>TRBJ2-7|TRBV4-2
CASSQEYPGRGLSYEQYF
>TRBJ2-7|TRBV5-1
CASSRDISYEQYF
>TRBJ1-1|TRBV4-2
CASSLIAGTTEAFF
>TRBJ1-3|TRBV7-2
CASSFDSSGNTIYF
>TRBJ2-7|TRBV5-6
CASSLVSGYEQYF
>TRBJ1-4|TRBV19
CASSIGGTGDEKLFF
>TRBJ1-1|TRBV18
CASSPPTVIGRAFF
>TRBJ1-1|TRBV5-6
CASSVGAGGEYAEAFF
>TRBJ1-1|TRBV5-1
CASSLTGGGMNTEAFF
>TRBJ1-2|TRBV18
CASSPAVPIRTGEWYGYTF
>TRBJ1-5|TRBV7-6
CASSLRGNQPQHF
>TRBJ1-5|TRBV2
CASSGQVAGDQPQHF
>TRBJ2-2|TRBV11-2
CASSLGANRGTGELFF
>TRBJ1-1|TRBV20-1
CSAAPTGEAFF
>TRBJ2-5|TRBV28
CASSPHAASGGAGETQYF
>TRBJ1-1|TRBV7-8
CASSLPTVTQAFF